This T cell receptor beta chain was found in a study of metastatic and nonmetastatic thyroid tumors. Study information: The authors compared repertoires across blood and tumor or nodule tissue from malignant and benign thyroid patients.

TCRdb re-analyzed the PCR reads using MiXCR. The repertoire includes tens of thousands of clones, about 15% of them detected once, and around a tenth sits in the top ten. Each patient went into thyroid surgery without having received any treatment. Overall study findings and caveats: Within blood and tumor, benign nodules reportedly had significantly lower TCR beta diversity than malignant thyroid tumors did.

This clone was picked up a small number of times. The antigen is unknown. The V gene's germline CDR1 is MDHEN and CDR2 SYDVKM. CDR3 length: 13 amino acids. Trimming removed 7 bases at V and 0 bases at J, with 9 bases between. The sample taken for sequencing was tumor tissue. The receptor was derived from a female donor with papillary thyroid cancer or a benign thyroid nodule (not recorded which). Some clones in this sample may be carry-over from other donors' samples. V gene TRBV28 combines with J gene TRBJ1-1; D is unclear. As DNA, the CDR3 is TGTGCCAGCACACAAAACATGAACACTGAAGCTTTCTTT. The encoded protein is CASTQNMNTEAFF.